The rows below give T cell receptor beta chains drawn from one sample of a study of T-cell memory formation after mild COVID-19. One entry per CDR3 protein, called by TCRdb with MiXCR from the 5' RACE reads. This table has hundreds of thousands of distinct CDR3 sequences, approximately 19% appearing once. Specimen: PBMCs or a T cell subset sorted from them (not recorded which). These receptor sequences come from an adult woman who had mild COVID-19 (a few samples of this study predate the infection). Cell type and time point are not known. Each CDR3 is given with its conserved first and last residue. The order of the fields is J gene, clone size, D gene, V gene, CDR3 DNA, CDR3 protein. A D gene is named only where the DNA matches it firmly. Some rows mark clone size as missing; the rest say once, few, many or name a class of expanded clone.

TRBJ2-3 NA NA TRBV14 TGTGCCAGCAGCCAACCGGGGACTCGACTCACAGATACGCAGTATTTT CASSQPGTRLTDTQYF
TRBJ2-7 many TRBD1 TRBV5-1 TGCGCCAGCAGCTTCGGGACAGGCGAATACGAGCAGTACTTC CASSFGTGEYEQYF
TRBJ2-5 few TRBD1 TRBV7-3 TGTGCCAGCAGCAAACAGGGGGCGGCGACCCAGTACTTC CASSKQGAATQYF
TRBJ2-7 NA TRBD2 TRBV20-1 TGCAGTGCTAGAGATCCCTCAATAGCGGGCGAGCAGTACTTC CSARDPSIAGEQYF
TRBJ2-5 few TRBD1 TRBV4-1 TGCGCCAGCAGCCACGATAGGACAGGGGGCGGGAAGACCCAGTACTTC CASSHDRTGGGKTQYF
TRBJ1-1 many NA TRBV19 TGTGCCAGTAGTATAGGGCAGGGGAACACTGAAGCTTTCTTT CASSIGQGNTEAFF
TRBJ2-7 NA NA TRBV6-5 TGTGCCAGCAGGTCTGACAGGCTCCACGAGCAGTACTTC CASRSDRLHEQYF
TRBJ2-2 few NA TRBV5-1 TGCGCCAGCAGCTTGCGGGCCAGCACCGGGGAGCTGTTTTTT CASSLRASTGELFF
TRBJ1-1 NA NA TRBV21-1 TGTGCCAGCAGCACCCGGACAGGGAGAATGGGTAACACTGAAGCTTTCTTT CASSTRTGRMGNTEAFF
TRBJ1-2 many NA TRBV6-2/TRBV6-3 TGTGCCAGCAGTTCGTCCTATGGCTACACCTTC CASSSSYGYTF
TRBJ2-3 NA NA TRBV7-2 TGTGCCAGCAGCCCTGGCGGCAGGCCGGGGTATTTT CASSPGGRPGYF
TRBJ1-5 few NA TRBV5-1 TGCGCCAGCAGCTGGGGCGGGGGAGACAATCAGCCCCAGCATTTT CASSWGGGDNQPQHF
TRBJ2-3 NA TRBD2 TRBV18 TGTGCCAGCTCACCATCTAGCGGGAGAGATACGCAGTATTTT CASSPSSGRDTQYF
TRBJ1-3 NA NA TRBV5-1 TGCGCCAGCAGCTTGGAAGGGAGTTCCGGAAACACCATATATTTT CASSLEGSSGNTIYF
TRBJ2-2 NA TRBD1 TRBV7-7 TGTGCCAGCAGTCCAGGGGGCCCCGGGGAGCTGTTTTTT CASSPGGPGELFF
TRBJ2-2 NA TRBD2 TRBV4-3 TGCGCCAGCAGCCAGGCTAGCGGAGCGAACACCGGGGAGCTGTTTTTT CASSQASGANTGELFF
TRBJ2-1 NA TRBD2 TRBV19 TGTGCCAGTAGCCACACTAGCGGGGACTACAATGAGCAGTTCTTC CASSHTSGDYNEQFF
TRBJ2-1 NA NA TRBV15 TGTGCCACCAGCGGGGGCGGAACCTCCTACAATGAGCAGTTCTTC CATSGGGTSYNEQFF
TRBJ2-7 NA NA TRBV7-9 TGTGCCAGCCTCCTGCCAGGGACCGGCAACGAGCAGTACTTC CASLLPGTGNEQYF
TRBJ2-1 NA NA TRBV12-3/TRBV12-4 TGTGCCAGCCAGGAGGGAGGCGCCTACAATGAGCAGTTCTTC CASQEGGAYNEQFF
TRBJ2-5 few NA TRBV10-3 TGTGCCATCAAAAACGAAGAGACCCAGTACTTC CAIKNEETQYF
TRBJ1-5 NA NA TRBV7-8 TGTGCCAGCAGCTTAGTAGGACAGAACTCCCTCAATCAGCCCCAGCATTTT CASSLVGQNSLNQPQHF
TRBJ2-3 NA NA TRBV20-1 TGCAGTGCTAGAGTCGGATCAGGAGATACGCAGTATTTT CSARVGSGDTQYF
TRBJ2-2 many NA TRBV4-3 TGCGCCAGCAGCCACGACCGCAACGGGGAGCTGTTTTTT CASSHDRNGELFF
TRBJ2-3 NA NA TRBV18 TGTGCCAGCTCACCACGGCCGTCAGGAGGGGGGAGCACAGATACGCAGTATTTT CASSPRPSGGGSTDTQYF
TRBJ2-1 few NA TRBV12-1 TGTGCCAGCAGCCCCAGGGAGGGAGGGTTCTCCTACAATGAGCAGTTCTTC CASSPREGGFSYNEQFF
TRBJ1-1 few NA TRBV6-5 TGTGCCAGCAGTTACTCGGTCGGGACTGAAGCTTTCTTT CASSYSVGTEAFF
TRBJ2-1 few NA TRBV29-1 TGCAGCGTTGTCCTCGGTGGGACGGAGATTTACAATGAGCAGTTCTTC CSVVLGGTEIYNEQFF
TRBJ2-7 once NA TRBV19 TGTGCCAGTAGTATCCCAGGGGACGAGCAGTACTTC CASSIPGDEQYF
TRBJ2-3 few NA TRBV7-3 TGTGCCAGCAGCTTAAGTCTAGTTAGCACAGATACGCAGTATTTT CASSLSLVSTDTQYF
TRBJ2-1 NA TRBD2 TRBV25-1 TGTGCCAGCATTAGCGGGGGGAGCTCCTACAATGAGCAGTTCTTC CASISGGSSYNEQFF
TRBJ2-5 NA TRBD2 TRBV2 TGTGCCAGCAGCGGGACTAGCGGGAGGACAGGGACCCAGTACTTC CASSGTSGRTGTQYF
TRBJ2-4 few NA TRBV20-1 TGCAGTGCTAGAGAGGGGGTTTCCAAAAACATTCAGTACTTC CSAREGVSKNIQYF
TRBJ2-5 few NA TRBV5-1 TGCGCCAGCAGCTTGGCCCCGGGGGGCGGCGAGACCCAGTACTTC CASSLAPGGGETQYF
TRBJ1-4 few TRBD1 TRBV5-1 TGCGCCAGCAGCTTGGATGTCGCAGGGGGGAATGAAAAACTGTTTTTT CASSLDVAGGNEKLFF
TRBJ1-4 NA NA TRBV3-1 TGTGCCAGCTCCTCTTCGTATGAAAAACTGTTTTTT CASSSSYEKLFF